A single sample is the source of the 16 T cell receptor beta chains below, sequenced in a study of cytomegalovirus exposure and HLA in healthy donors. PCR employed 60 Vbeta and 13 Jbeta primers. Clones were sequenced by immunoSEQ multiplex PCR, and TCRdb holds only the in-frame ones, with some missing. Of around 140,000 clones in the sample, around 80% are singletons; the top ten hold around 3.2%. The material sequenced was PBMCs. The receptors were sampled from a female donor in good health and CMV-seronegative.

J is TRBJ2-7 and V is TRBV7-9; D may be TRBD2 (6 bases). This CDR3 comprises 13 residues. Germline values: CDR1 SEHNR, CDR2 FQNEAQ (reference sequence). V lost 5 bases, J lost 6 bases, and 14 bases lay in between. This CDR3 reads CASSPPGDLEQYF. The CDR3 nucleotides are TGTGCCAGCAGCCCTCCGGGGGACCTCGAGCAGTACTTC. The entire variable domain, with the rest obtained from reference TRBV7-9 and TRBJ2-7, is as follows: DTGVSQNPRHKITKRGQNVTFRCDPISEHNRLYWYRQTLGQGPEFLTYFQNEAQLEKSRLLSDRFSAERPKGSFSTLEIQRTEQGDSAMYLCASSPPGDLEQYFGPGTRLTVT.

The CDR3: CASLGLPGTGELFF. For the CDR3, the DNA is TGTGCCAGCTTGGGACTGCCCGGTACCGGGGAGCTGTTTTTT. The rearrangement uses TRBV5-6 and TRBJ2-2, with D tentatively TRBD2 (6 bases). CDR3 length: 14 residues. Trimming took off 7 bases at V and 5 bases at J, with 15 bases between the two ends. CDR1 is SGHDT, CDR2 YYEEEE, per germline.

The rearrangement joins TRBV27 to TRBJ1-2; TRBD1 aligns across 7 bases. CDR3 size: 17 residues. Unmatched junction bases numbered 16, after V lost 4 bases and J lost 5 bases. CDR1 MNHEY and CDR2 SMNVEV come from the germline V gene (reference sequence). CDR3 sequence: CASSSTAWTGTDYGYTF. The CDR3 region has the DNA TGTGCCAGCAGTTCGACCGCATGGACCGGGACAGATTATGGCTACACCTTC.

This chain connects TRBV19 to TRBJ1-1; weak D call: TRBD1 (5 bases). Germline V gene lookup returns CDR1 LNHDA and CDR2 SQIVND (reference sequence). V was shortened by 7 bases and J by 7 bases, with 19 bases between the two germline ends. The CDR3 has 14 amino acids. The chain's CDR3 is CASKVLRRRGEAFF. In DNA form, the CDR3 reads TGTGCCAGTAAAGTGTTGCGGAGGAGGGGTGAAGCTTTCTTT.

The J gene is TRBJ2-1, the V gene TRBV7-9; 7 bases are shared with TRBD2. V lost 3 bases and J lost 12; bases outside the gene matches: 8. The CDR3 runs 13 residues. CDR1 is SEHNR, CDR2 FQNEAQ, per germline (reference sequence). CDR3 DNA sequence: TGTGCCAGCAGCTTGGCGAGGGAGGGTGGGCAGTTCTTC. This codes for CASSLAREGGQFF.

This clone was detected a few times. The chain employs TRBV7-2 and TRBJ2-2; 7 bases are shared with TRBD2. This CDR3 contains 15 residues. The germline gives CDR1 SGHTA, CDR2 FQGNSA. Trimming cost V 0 bases and J 6 bases; bases outside gene matches: 4. The CDR3 DNA follows: TGTGCCAGCAGCTTAGCGCCCAGCGGGGCCGGGGAGCTGTTTTTT. Translated, it gives CASSLAPSGAGELFF. Complete variable domain (other parts from reference TRBV7-2 and TRBJ2-2): GAGVSQSPSNKVTEKGKDVELRCDPISGHTALYWYRQSLGQGLEFLIYFQGNSAPDKSGLPSDRFSAERTGGSVSTLTIQRTQQEDSAVYLCASSLAPSGAGELFFGEGSRLTVL.

This clone occurred a few times. The rearrangement links TRBV6-6 to TRBJ1-2; 9 bases are shared with TRBD1. Germline V lookup: CDR1 MNHNY, CDR2 SVGAGI (reference sequence). The CDR3 contains 15 residues. V lost 5 bases, J lost 6 bases, and 10 bases stayed unmatched. The CDR3 spells CASSPTGGMGDGYTF. CDR3 DNA: TGTGCCAGCAGTCCGACAGGGGGGATGGGAGATGGCTACACCTTC.

This chain uses TRBV7-2 with TRBJ2-5, with D possibly being TRBD1 (5 bases). V gave up 1 base and J gave up 4 bases, with 10 bases separating them. The CDR3 is 14 amino acids. The germline V gene encodes CDR1 SGHTA and CDR2 FQGNSA. The CDR3 spells CASSLGSGLETQYF. In DNA, the CDR3 is TGTGCCAGCAGCTTAGGATCAGGGTTAGAGACCCAGTACTTC.

The V gene is TRBV28, the J gene TRBJ1-1; 10 bases fit TRBD1. The J segment lost 2 bases and the V segment lost 4 bases, leaving 10 bases of the junction unmatched. Germline V gene sequence: CDR1 MDHEN, CDR2 SYDVKM. The CDR3 consists of 17 residues. The chain's CDR3 is CASSSRDRGTRNTEAFF. Written as DNA, the CDR3 is TGTGCCAGCAGTTCCCGGGACAGGGGCACCCGCAACACTGAAGCTTTCTTT.

Only one count was recorded for this clone. The chain has TRBV5-4 and TRBJ1-4, with TRBD1 identical over 7 bases. In germline, CDR1 is SGHNT, CDR2 YYREEE (reference sequence). V was pared by 2 bases and J by 5 bases, with 6 bases of the junction left unmatched. The CDR3 contains 15 residues. The CDR3 loop reads CASSFSTGQNEKLFF. DNA of the CDR3: TGTGCCAGCAGCTTCTCGACAGGGCAAAATGAAAAACTGTTTTTT.

V is TRBV29-1 and J is TRBJ2-7; TRBD1 agrees at 8 bases. The germline CDR1 and CDR2 sequences are SQVTM and ANQGSEA. The V gene end was trimmed by 1 base and the J gene end by 4 bases; junction bases not matched to a gene: 6. CDR3 length: 14 amino acids. Written as DNA, the CDR3 is TGCAGCGTTGAAGGGGAACAGGGGGGATACGAGCAGTACTTC. Its translation is CSVEGEQGGYEQYF.

V gene TRBV7-6 combines with J gene TRBJ1-1; D possibly corresponds to TRBD1 (6 bases). The length of the CDR3 is 14 residues. Trimming took off 2 bases at V and 5 bases at J, with 12 bases between the two ends. CDR1 is SGHVS and CDR2 is FNYEAQ in the germline V gene. CDR3 in amino acids: CASSLRGRGTEAFF. DNA for the CDR3: TGTGCCAGCAGCTTACGGGGGAGGGGGACTGAAGCTTTCTTT.

The table lists this clone with a few counts. The rearrangement joins TRBV5-6 to TRBJ2-5, with 9 bases fitting TRBD1. CDR3 length: 13 amino acids. The junction had 3 bases not matched to a gene; V was cut back by 4 bases and J by 5 bases. The V gene's germline CDR1 is SGHDT and CDR2 YYEEEE. DNA for the CDR3: TGTGCCAGCAGCGACGGACAGGGGGAGACCCAGTACTTC. Translating gives CASSDGQGETQYF. The variable domain in full, completed from reference TRBV5-6 and TRBJ2-5, reads DAGVTQSPTHLIKTRGQQVTLRCSPKSGHDTVSWYQQALGQGPQFIFQYYEEEERQRGNFPDRFSGHQFPNYSSELNVNALLLGDSALYLCASSDGQGETQYFGPGTRLLVL.

The chain uses TRBV7-8 and TRBJ2-5; possible D gene TRBD2, 5 bases. CDR3 length: 16 residues. CDR1 is SGHVS and CDR2 is FQNEAQ in the germline V gene. Trimming removed 5 bases from V and 2 bases from J, with 18 bases in between. Here the CDR3 reads CASSPSGVAPQETQYF. CDR3 nucleotides: TGTGCCAGCAGCCCCTCCGGGGTAGCGCCACAAGAGACCCAGTACTTC.

This clone was counted between two and nine times. The genes are TRBV10-3 and TRBJ1-1; the match to TRBD1 covers 9 bases. V shed 4 bases, J shed 8 bases, and the junction held 8 bases outside the gene matches. The CDR3 has 14 residues. Germline CDR1 ENHRY, CDR2 SYGVKD. The CDR3 nucleotides read TGTGCCATCAGTGGGACAGGGGACCAAGCAGAAGCTTTCTTT. Its translation: CAISGTGDQAEAFF.

The chain is built from TRBV14 and TRBJ1-2, with TRBD1 matching over 11 bases. CDR3 length: 16 amino acids. Germline V gene data show CDR1 as SGHDN and CDR2 as FVKESK. The J segment lost 5 bases and the V segment lost 2 bases, leaving 7 bases of the junction unmatched. The CDR3 loop reads CASSQLGQGALYGYTF. The DNA for the CDR3 is TGTGCCAGCAGCCAACTAGGACAGGGGGCTCTTTATGGCTACACCTTC.